This T cell receptor beta chain was sequenced in a study of T cell repertoires in cytomegalovirus infection. Study background: Newly reported HLA-C-restricted and thoroughly characterized HLA-B-restricted CMV epitopes were employed. CMV infection together with matching HLA type was indicated by public TCR beta signatures. Study observations and caveats: HLA-C-restricted TCR beta clonotypes specific for CMV led the ex vivo response. Individuals carrying CMV plus the relevant HLA were identified by cumulative frequency of public TCR beta families.

Germline V gene sequence: CDR1 SEHNR, CDR2 FQNEAQ (reference sequence). Trimming shortened V by 6 bases and J by 8 bases, and 13 bases separated the two germline ends. The CDR3 loop spans 13 amino acids. This clonotype turned up a few times. What it binds is unknown. Each CDR3 protein is one row after TCRdb ran MiXCR on the reads. The sample yields around 900,000 distinct CDR3 sequences, roughly a third seen once. The chain uses TRBV7-9 and TRBJ1-4; D not resolved. Specimen: cultured CD8+ T cells from PBMCs, collected from culture after CMV antigen stimulation. The sequence derives from a human donor in good health (CMV status not recorded). Some clones in this sample may be carry-over from other donors' samples. CDR3 nucleotide sequence: TGTGCCAGCAGGCCCAACAACGGGGAAAAACTGTTTTTT. Protein product: CASRPNNGEKLFF.